These 2 T cell receptor beta chains originate from one sample sequenced in a study of blood T cells in healthy people across ages. The second PCR ran roughly 6 to 11 cycles with a sample-barcoded 5' primer and J-beta primers. In TCRdb, the 5' RACE reads were re-called with MiXCR into one record per CDR3 protein. The sample lists about 1.1 million distinct CDR3 sequences, roughly two fifths seen once, with under 15% in the top ten. The source material was blood. The receptors come from a man aged 18 to 30 in good health.

This clonotype was counted a few times. V gene TRBV29-1 combines with J gene TRBJ1-2; tentatively, D is TRBD1 (6 bases). V lost 6 bases, J lost 6 bases, and 14 bases lay in between. CDR3 length: 12 residues. Looked up from germline, CDR1 is SQVTM and CDR2 is ANQGSEA. The CDR3 sequence is CSVSDRYNGYTF. The CDR3 DNA reads as TGCAGCGTCTCCGACAGGTACAATGGCTACACCTTC.

The V call is TRBV6-5, the J call TRBJ2-1, with D perhaps TRBD2 (6 bases). Germline lookup yields CDR1 MNHEY and CDR2 SVGAGI. The CDR3 runs 16 residues. Deletions cut 6 bases from V and 0 bases from J, with 15 bases between. CDR3 bases: TGTGCCAGCAGACGGGGGAAAGGGAGCTCCTACAATGAGCAGTTCTTC. It translates to CASRRGKGSSYNEQFF.